This T cell receptor (beta chain) comes out of a study of cytomegalovirus exposure and HLA in healthy donors. Donors were drawn from the approximately 120-subject validation cohort, separate from the 666-subject first cohort. The CDR3 is 14 amino acids. V shed 5 bases, J shed 1 base, and the junction held 4 bases outside the gene matches. Germline CDR1 is LNHDA and CDR2 is SQIVND (reference sequence). Of note for this clone: What it binds is unknown.

Regarding the study as a whole: First-cohort TCR clusters tended to co-occur in the 95 to 150 validation repertoires, a later analysis found.

Produced via immunoSEQ multiplex PCR; TCRdb's table is partial and in-frame only. The table records 260,000 or so clones, 88% of them present only once. The rearrangement uses TRBV19 and TRBJ2-7; 8 bases are a match to TRBD2. The specimen sequenced was PBMCs. The TCR was taken from a woman under 30 in good health and CMV-seronegative. The CDR3 coding sequence is TGTGCCAGTAGTGAAACTAGCGGATCCTACGAGCAGTACTTC. Amino acid sequence: CASSETSGSYEQYF.